This TCR beta chain was sequenced during a study of blood T cell repertoires in COVID-19. Generated by immunoSEQ multiplex PCR, the TCRdb table keeps only in-frame clones and is missing some. The table includes 55,000 to 80,000 clones, roughly 81% detected once. Germline V gene data show CDR1 as LNHDA and CDR2 as SQIVND (reference sequence). Trimming cost V 6 bases and J 1 base, with 13 bases left between them. This CDR3 has 15 amino acids. The V and J genes are TRBV19 and TRBJ2-4, with D possibly being TRBD1 (5 bases). Sequenced sample: peripheral blood. This TCR came from a human donor in a cohort sampled during active COVID-19. The CDR3 sequence: CASSLGAAAKNIQYF. CDR3 bases: TGTGCCAGTAGCCTTGGGGCAGCCGCCAAAAACATTCAGTACTTC. The full variable domain, its missing parts supplied by reference TRBV19 and TRBJ2-4, is DGGITQSPKYLFRKEGQNVTLSCEQNLNHDAMYWYRQDPGQGLRLIYYSQIVNDFQKGDIAEGYSVSREKKESFPLTVTSAQKNPTAFYLCASSLGAAAKNIQYFGAGTRLSVL.